One and the same sample provided the 29 T cell receptor beta chains below, sequenced in a study of human T cells and chemical hapten exposure. TCRdb re-analysed the RACE reads in MiXCR, keeping a single row per CDR3 protein. The sample shows 100,000 to 120,000 distinct CDR3 sequences, 34% of them seen only once. Time point indicated: patch test 3, about 24 weeks after DPC sensitization. Treatment meaning: therapeutic diphenylcyclopropenone sensitization with weekly scalp DPC. The specimen comprised whole blood, sampled in connection with sensitization to the hapten diphenylcyclopropenone (DPC). These receptor sequences come from a man in his forties with alopecia areata. Some clones in this sample may be carry-over from other donors' samples.

DNA for the CDR3: TGTGCCAGCAGTTCGCAGCGGGAGAGAACCTACGAGCAGTACGTC. Its translation: CASSSQRERTYEQYV. The V call is TRBV28, the J call TRBJ2-7; TRBD2 matches 8 bases. The CDR3 is 15 amino acids. Germline V gene lookup returns CDR1 MDHEN and CDR2 SYDVKM. J was trimmed by 2 bases and V by 4 bases; bases with no gene match: 7.

This clonotype was counted only a few times. The gene calls are TRBV7-9 and TRBJ1-3; D gene uncertain. The V gene lost 0 bases and the J gene lost 6 bases, with 3 bases spanning the gap. Looked up from germline, CDR1 is SEHNR and CDR2 is FQNEAQ (reference sequence). The CDR3 covers 12 residues. The chain's CDR3 is CASSLAINTIYF. As DNA, the CDR3 is TGTGCCAGCAGCTTAGCTATAAACACCATATATTTT.

This rearrangement joins TRBV6-6 to TRBJ1-1, with TRBD1 matching 8 bases. Germline CDR1 reads MNHNY; CDR2 reads SVGAGI (reference sequence). The V and J ends lost 4 bases and 1 base, in that order; junction bases with no gene match: 5. This CDR3 comprises 15 residues. The CDR3 is CASSSGQGKNTEAFF. The CDR3, as DNA: TGTGCCAGCAGTTCAGGACAGGGTAAGAACACTGAAGCTTTCTTT.

The chain is built from TRBV7-6 and TRBJ2-1; TRBD2 matches 7 bases. CDR3 length equals 16 residues. The germline V gene has CDR1 SGHVS and CDR2 FNYEAQ. V shed 6 bases and J 0 bases; nucleotides not matched to a gene: 8. CDR3 residues: CASRELAWGSYNEQFF. The CDR3 DNA sequence: TGTGCCAGCAGAGAACTAGCGTGGGGCTCCTACAATGAGCAGTTCTTC.

The sample holds a few counts of this clonotype. The gene calls are TRBV6-6 and TRBJ2-3, with D perhaps TRBD2 (6 bases). From germline, CDR1 is MNHNY and CDR2 SVGAGI (reference sequence). This CDR3 comprises 15 residues. V was clipped by 7 bases and J by 1 base, with 15 bases between them. The CDR3 region has the DNA TGTGCCAGCACCCTTAGCGGAGGGGGCACAGATACGCAGTATTTT. As protein: CASTLSGGGTDTQYF.

The chain couples TRBV6-5 to TRBJ2-2, with D possibly matching TRBD2 (6 bases). Trimming took off 0 bases at V and 1 base at J, with 12 bases between the two ends. The germline CDR1 and CDR2 sequences are MNHEY and SVGAGI. The CDR3 has 17 amino acids. The CDR3 region has the DNA TGTGCCAGCAGTTACTCGACGAGGCGGGGGAACACCGGGGAGCTGTTTTTT. This codes for CASSYSTRRGNTGELFF.

This clonotype was picked up a small number of times. The chain uses TRBV12-2 and TRBJ2-5; no check of the table's D call, TRBD2, against the DNA was made. TRBV12-2 is deemed a pseudogene. The CDR3 spans 14 residues. The CDR3 DNA sequence: TGTGCAAGTCGCACGGGACTAGCGAAAGAGACCCAGTACTTC. Translated, it gives CASRTGLAKETQYF.

J is TRBJ2-7 and V is TRBV7-3; a possible D gene is TRBD2 (5 bases). V dropped 5 bases and J dropped 0 bases, with 17 bases sitting between them. The CDR3 contains 16 residues. The germline V gene has CDR1 SGHTA and CDR2 FQGTGA. The CDR3: CASSPLRTEDSYEQYV. The CDR3 bases are TGTGCCAGCAGCCCCCTCAGGACGGAGGACTCCTACGAGCAGTACGTC.

The chain joins TRBV2 to TRBJ2-1; D is ambiguous. CDR3 length: 15 residues. Germline lookup yields CDR1 SNHLY and CDR2 FYNNEI. Trimming left V 7 bases short and J 0 bases short, with 13 bases between. The CDR3 sequence: CASIMDVSSYNEQFF. The CDR3 DNA reads as TGTGCCAGCATTATGGACGTGAGCTCCTACAATGAGCAGTTCTTC.

The rearrangement uses TRBV10-3 and TRBJ2-3, with TRBD2 identical over 10 bases. CDR1 is ENHRY, CDR2 SYGVKD, per germline. The CDR3 has 16 amino acids. Unmatched junction bases numbered 8, after V lost 0 bases and J lost 8 bases. The CDR3 reads CAISESVLAGAGTQYF. CDR3 nucleotides: TGTGCCATCAGTGAGTCTGTGCTAGCGGGAGCAGGTACGCAGTATTTT.

Only a few counts were recorded for this clonotype. The rearrangement links TRBV4-1 to TRBJ2-3, with D uncertain. Germline-derived CDR1 and CDR2 are MGHRA and YSYEKL. Trimming stripped 0 bases from V and 0 bases from J, with 4 bases between. CDR3 length equals 14 residues. The CDR3 DNA sequence: TGCGCCAGCAGCCAAGATGGAAGCACAGATACGCAGTATTTT. This encodes CASSQDGSTDTQYF.

The gene calls are TRBV20-1 and TRBJ1-5, with D hard to call. V gave up 1 base and J gave up 0 bases, with 4 bases separating them. The CDR3 spans 13 residues. The germline V gene encodes CDR1 DFQATT and CDR2 SNEGSKA (reference sequence). The CDR3 spells CSARVGSNQPQHF. CDR3 nucleotide sequence: TGCAGTGCTAGAGTGGGTAGCAATCAGCCCCAGCATTTT.

This rearrangement joins TRBV6-1 to TRBJ2-7; D uncertain. Germline V lookup: CDR1 MNHNS, CDR2 SASEGT. The CDR3 spans 13 residues. The V end lost 7 bases, the J end lost 0 bases, and 10 bases lay between the germline ends. This chain's CDR3 is CASKGLSSYEQYV. The CDR3 DNA reads TGTGCCAGCAAGGGCCTTAGCTCCTACGAGCAGTACGTC.

This clonotype showed up just a few times. The CDR3 nucleotides are TGTGCCAGCAGGACAGGGGCTAACACTGAAGCTTTCTTT. Translated: CASRTGANTEAFF. This rearrangement joins TRBV6-1 to TRBJ1-1, with 8 bases lining up with TRBD1. The V gene end was trimmed by 6 bases and the J gene end by 2 bases; junction bases not matched to a gene: 2. From germline, CDR1 is MNHNS and CDR2 SASEGT. The CDR3 is 13 amino acids.

The rearrangement joins TRBV2 to TRBJ2-7; possibly TRBD2 for D (5 bases). Germline-derived CDR1 and CDR2 are SNHLY and FYNNEI. Trimming shortened V by 7 bases and J by 2 bases, and 12 bases separated the two germline ends. The CDR3 is 13 residues long. The CDR3 loop reads CASTGITAYEQYV. The CDR3 region has the DNA TGTGCCAGCACCGGGATTACAGCCTACGAGCAGTACGTC.

The gene calls are TRBV7-6 and TRBJ2-1, with TRBD2 matching over 8 bases. V was clipped by 7 bases and J by 4 bases; unmatched bases: 6. CDR3 length: 14 residues. Germline CDR1 SGHVS, CDR2 FNYEAQ. The CDR3 coding sequence is TGTGCCAGCAAGCGGGAGCCCCCATACAATGAGCAGTTCTTC. This codes for CASKREPPYNEQFF.

The chain joins TRBV5-1 to TRBJ1-4; a possible D gene is TRBD1 (6 bases). Germline V gene lookup returns CDR1 SGHRS and CDR2 YFSETQ. The ends were cut back, 3 bases at V and 0 bases at J, with 12 bases in the middle. This CDR3 comprises 16 residues. DNA for the CDR3: TGCGCCAGCAGCTGGGGGACACTTGCAACTAATGAAAAACTGTTTTTT. Amino acid sequence: CASSWGTLATNEKLFF.

This clonotype was counted a few times. The V and J genes are TRBV2 and TRBJ2-7; tentatively, D is TRBD2 (6 bases). V gave up 2 bases and J gave up 3 bases, with 14 bases separating them. Germline values: CDR1 SNHLY, CDR2 FYNNEI. The CDR3 extends over 15 amino acids. In DNA, the CDR3 is TGTGCCAGCAGTGAATTTAGCGCCGGGGGCTACGAGCAGTACGTC. This sequence encodes CASSEFSAGGYEQYV.

There are a few counts of this clonotype. The chain joins TRBV28 to TRBJ2-7; possibly TRBD2 for D (6 bases). V dropped 6 bases and J dropped 0 bases, with 18 bases sitting between them. This CDR3 has 16 amino acids. CDR1 and CDR2 (germline): MDHEN, SYDVKM. Here the CDR3 DNA reads TGTGCCAGCAGCCCATCCAGCGGGTGGCGCTCCTACGAGCAGTACTTC. Its protein product is CASSPSSGWRSYEQYF.

In its sample, this clonotype was seen a few times. The rearrangement uses TRBV20-1 and TRBJ2-7; a possible D gene is TRBD2 (7 bases). Germline-derived CDR1 and CDR2 are DFQATT and SNEGSKA (reference sequence). The CDR3 totals 15 residues. Trimming pared 6 bases from V and 0 bases from J, leaving 18 bases between. This chain's CDR3 is CSARRGAEASYEQYF. CDR3 DNA sequence: TGCAGTGCGAGACGGGGGGCCGAAGCCTCCTACGAGCAGTACTTC.

This clonotype was counted ten times or more. This chain uses TRBV7-9 with TRBJ2-3; 13 positions match TRBD2. Losses at the gene ends were 4 bases for V and 4 bases for J; bases not matched to a gene: 5. Germline V CDR1 and CDR2: SEHNR, FQNEAQ (reference sequence). The CDR3 sequence is 16 residues long. The CDR3 loop reads CASSSGLAGVSDTQYF. In DNA form, the CDR3 reads TGTGCCAGCAGCTCCGGACTAGCGGGAGTTTCAGATACGCAGTATTTT. The whole variable domain, filled in from reference TRBV7-9 and TRBJ2-3, reads DTGVSQNPRHKITKRGQNVTFRCDPISEHNRLYWYRQTLGQGPEFLTYFQNEAQLEKSRLLSDRFSAERPKGSFSTLEIQRTEQGDSAMYLCASSSGLAGVSDTQYFGPGTRLTVL.

The chain carries TRBV6-6 and TRBJ2-3, with 7 positions matching TRBD1. CDR1 is MNHNY, CDR2 SVGAGI, per germline (reference sequence). J was trimmed by 4 bases and V by 8 bases; bases with no gene match: 6. This CDR3 region has 13 residues. CDR3 loop: CASVSRGPDTQYF. The CDR3 nucleotides read TGTGCCAGCGTTTCGAGGGGGCCAGATACGCAGTATTTT.

V gene TRBV27 combines with J gene TRBJ2-3; 7 bases are a match to TRBD2. V shed 6 bases, J shed 3 bases, and the junction held 12 bases outside the gene matches. The CDR3 has 16 residues. Germline assignment: CDR1 MNHEY and CDR2 SMNVEV (reference sequence). The CDR3 spells CASSLRGSRSTDTQYF. CDR3 bases: TGTGCCAGCAGCCTTCGCGGGAGTAGGTCAACAGATACGCAGTATTTT.

The rearrangement links TRBV28 to TRBJ2-7, with D unresolved. The V end lost 2 bases, the J end lost 3 bases, and 11 bases lay between the germline ends. The CDR3 extends over 14 amino acids. Germline values: CDR1 MDHEN, CDR2 SYDVKM. In DNA form, the CDR3 reads TGTGCCAGCAGTTTAGGTCAGCTCCTCTACGAGCAGTACTTC. This codes for CASSLGQLLYEQYF.

The chain links TRBV20-1 to TRBJ2-6, with D uncertain. CDR3 length equals 15 residues. V lost 4 bases and J 3 bases, leaving 13 bases between the germline ends. In germline, CDR1 is DFQATT, CDR2 SNEGSKA (reference sequence). The CDR3 reads CSATRAESGANVLTF. In nucleotides, the CDR3 is TGCAGTGCTACAAGGGCGGAAAGTGGGGCCAACGTCCTGACTTTC.

The genes are TRBV29-1 and TRBJ2-1; 10 nucleotides line up with TRBD2. Trimming at V came to 6 bases and at J to 8 bases, leaving 7 bases not matched to a gene. Looked up from germline, CDR1 is SQVTM and CDR2 is ANQGSEA. The CDR3 has 13 amino acids. CDR3 coding DNA: TGCAGCGTGCCTAGCGGGAGTTCGGATGAGCAGTTCTTC. As protein: CSVPSGSSDEQFF.

This clonotype came up a few times. The chain has TRBV5-1 and TRBJ1-4; D might be TRBD1 (6 bases). V shed 5 bases and J shed 0 bases, with 11 bases lying between them. Germline V gene data show CDR1 as SGHRS and CDR2 as YFSETQ. This CDR3 region has 15 residues. The CDR3 sequence is CASRPRTATNEKLFF. The CDR3 DNA reads TGCGCCAGCAGACCACGGACAGCAACTAATGAAAAACTGTTTTTT.

This clonotype was counted a few times. This chain uses TRBV29-1 with TRBJ2-1; 9 bases match TRBD1. Per germline, CDR1 SQVTM and CDR2 ANQGSEA. V trimming: 3 bases; J trimming: 7 bases; junction bases outside the gene matches: 7. The CDR3 length is 14 residues. The CDR3 protein is CSVDPRTGVNEQFF. The CDR3 bases are TGCAGCGTTGATCCCCGGACAGGGGTGAATGAGCAGTTCTTC.

The chain is built from TRBV2 and TRBJ2-7; no definite D call. This CDR3 is 12 amino acids long. Trimming pared 8 bases from V and 2 bases from J, leaving 10 bases between. Germline values: CDR1 SNHLY, CDR2 FYNNEI. CDR3 region: CASQEGTYEQYF. Written as DNA, the CDR3 is TGTGCCAGCCAAGAAGGGACCTACGAGCAGTACTTC.